The 15 T cell receptor beta chains in this list originate from one sample, sequenced in a study of blood T cell repertoires in COVID-19. Method: immunoSEQ multiplex PCR; TCRdb's copy keeps in-frame clones and lacks some. The table has 30,000 to 40,000 clones, more than 80% seen once. Sequenced material: peripheral blood. The receptors shown here come from a man aged 55 to 70 with active or convalescent COVID-19.

The genes are TRBV5-4 and TRBJ2-3, with 9 bases matching TRBD2. Germline lookup yields CDR1 SGHNT and CDR2 YYREEE (reference sequence). V was pared by 4 bases and J by 2 bases, with 5 bases of the junction left unmatched. The CDR3 has 15 amino acids. The CDR3 loop is CASSRTSVPTDTQYF. For the CDR3, the DNA is TGTGCCAGCAGCCGGACTAGCGTCCCCACAGATACGCAGTATTTT.

This rearrangement joins TRBV7-9 to TRBJ1-6; a weak D match, TRBD1 (5 bases). The CDR3 is 15 residues long. CDR1 and CDR2 (germline): SEHNR, FQNEAQ (reference sequence). V lost 1 base, J lost 9 bases, and 13 bases lay in between. CDR3 residues: CASSLVAGKGSPLHF. DNA of the CDR3: TGTGCCAGCAGCTTAGTGGCAGGGAAGGGTTCACCCCTCCACTTT.

As DNA, the CDR3 is TGTGCCAGCAGCGTAGCTGACAACTCCTACAATGAGCAGTTCTTC. It translates to CASSVADNSYNEQFF. This chain uses TRBV9 with TRBJ2-1; D uncertain. Germline CDR1 reads SGDLS; CDR2 reads YYNGEE. V was cut by 0 bases and J by 0 bases, with 7 bases left in between. This CDR3 is built from 15 residues.

In DNA form, the CDR3 reads TGTGCCAGCAGCTTGGTGGGGGCCGGCACTGAAGCTTTCTTT. Protein product: CASSLVGAGTEAFF. The rearrangement uses TRBV5-6 and TRBJ1-1; possibly TRBD1 for D (6 bases). The CDR3 consists of 14 residues. From germline, CDR1 is SGHDT and CDR2 YYEEEE. Trimming left V 0 bases short and J 4 bases short, with 10 bases between.

This chain links TRBV28 with TRBJ2-3, with a weak D call TRBD2 (6 bases). The CDR3 sequence is 16 residues long. Germline V gene sequence: CDR1 MDHEN, CDR2 SYDVKM. V lost 6 bases to trimming and J lost 4 bases, with 20 bases between them. The CDR3 is CASSPPRQGGPDTQYF. CDR3 nucleotide sequence: TGTGCCAGCAGCCCCCCCCGGCAGGGAGGCCCAGATACGCAGTATTTT. The entire variable domain, with the rest obtained from reference TRBV28 and TRBJ2-3, is as follows: DVKVTQSSRYLVKRTGEKVFLECVQDMDHENMFWYRQDPGLGLRLIYFSYDVKMKEKGDIPEGYSVSREKKERFSLILESASTNQTSMYLCASSPPRQGGPDTQYFGPGTRLTVL.

The V gene is TRBV10-3, the J gene TRBJ2-3; 8 positions agree with TRBD2. The germline V gene encodes CDR1 ENHRY and CDR2 SYGVKD. Trimming removed 10 bases from V and 0 bases from J; junction bases left unmatched: 18. The CDR3 covers 18 residues. CDR3: CATLAPPHPGGSTDTQYF. As DNA, the CDR3 is TGTGCCACCCTAGCGCCGCCCCATCCGGGAGGGAGCACAGATACGCAGTATTTT.

This clone was recorded only once. The V call is TRBV4-2, the J call TRBJ2-3, with TRBD2 matching over 9 bases. The CDR3 length is 16 residues. V lost 1 base and J lost 3; bases outside the gene matches: 5. The V gene's germline CDR1 is LGHNA and CDR2 YNFKEQ. The CDR3 nucleotides read TGTGCCAGCAGCCAAGCGCGGGGGGGCCAAACAGATACGCAGTATTTT. This gives the protein CASSQARGGQTDTQYF.

This clone appeared once. This sequence joins TRBV7-9 and TRBJ1-1, with 7 bases aligning to TRBD1. This CDR3 region has 15 residues. Trimming at V came to 7 bases and at J to 2 bases, leaving 10 bases not matched to a gene. Germline assignment: CDR1 SEHNR and CDR2 FQNEAQ (reference sequence). CDR3 sequence: CASNKQGQTNTEAFF. In DNA form, the CDR3 reads TGTGCCAGCAACAAACAGGGACAGACTAACACTGAAGCTTTCTTT.

The chain recombines TRBV3-1 (or the pseudogene TRBV3-2) with TRBJ1-6; D is possibly TRBD1 (5 bases). With 8 bases removed from V and 4 bases from J, the gap between germline ends came to 9 bases. CDR3 length: 13 amino acids. Germline V lookup: CDR1 LGHDT, CDR2 YNNKEL (reference sequence). The CDR3 loop reads CASGGSYNSPLHF. In DNA, the CDR3 is TGTGCCAGCGGGGGGTCTTATAATTCACCCCTCCACTTT.

This clone was found many times. The chain combines TRBV4-1 with TRBJ1-1; 8 bases fit TRBD1. The CDR3 is 15 residues long. The germline gives CDR1 MGHRA, CDR2 YSYEKL. With 1 base clipped from V and 3 bases from J, the junction kept 4 bases outside the gene matches. The CDR3 nucleotides read TGCGCCAGCAGCCAAGGTCAGGGGGCTGACACTGAAGCTTTCTTT. It specifies CASSQGQGADTEAFF.

V usage is TRBV6-5 and J usage is TRBJ1-1; D is unresolved. CDR3 size: 13 residues. The ends were cut back, 8 bases at V and 7 bases at J, with 17 bases in the middle. In germline, CDR1 is MNHEY, CDR2 SVGAGI. CDR3: CASSRERASEAFF. For the CDR3, the DNA is TGTGCCAGCTCCAGAGAGAGGGCGAGTGAAGCTTTCTTT.

The gene calls are TRBV11-3 and TRBJ1-2; D is perhaps TRBD1 (6 bases). V was pared by 4 bases and J by 0 bases, with 18 bases between. The CDR3 is 17 amino acids. Germline loops: CDR1 SGHNT, CDR2 YENEEA. The CDR3 protein is CASSSRGQGKPNYGYTF. In DNA form, the CDR3 reads TGTGCCAGCAGCTCTAGGGGACAAGGAAAGCCTAACTATGGCTACACCTTC.

V usage is TRBV11-2 and J usage is TRBJ2-1, with 12 bases identical to TRBD2. This CDR3 is 15 amino acids long. V shed 5 bases and J 7 bases; nucleotides not matched to a gene: 6. Per germline, CDR1 SGHAT and CDR2 FQNNGV. This CDR3 reads CASSITSGGMNEQFF. The CDR3 DNA reads as TGTGCCAGCAGCATTACTAGCGGGGGGATGAATGAGCAGTTCTTC.

Only a few counts were recorded for this clone. V is TRBV5-1 and J is TRBJ1-1, with D possibly TRBD1 on 6 matching bases. The germline V gene encodes CDR1 SGHRS and CDR2 YFSETQ. The CDR3 contains 14 residues. V dropped 1 base and J dropped 5 bases, with 12 bases sitting between them. The CDR3 here is CASSLFGQRTEAFF. The CDR3 bases are TGCGCCAGCAGCTTGTTCGGACAGAGAACTGAAGCTTTCTTT.

This clone was seen a single time. The chain uses TRBV2 and TRBJ2-1; D call uncertain. Trimming shortened V by 5 bases and J by 0 bases, and 8 bases separated the two germline ends. The germline V gene has CDR1 SNHLY and CDR2 FYNNEI. CDR3 size: 14 residues. The CDR3 loop is CASSYTSSYNEQFF. The CDR3, as DNA: TGTGCCAGCAGTTATACCAGCTCCTACAATGAGCAGTTCTTC.